Reported below is one TCR beta chain. Its antigen is still unknown. Base qualities are not recorded, but no much larger clone differs from it by a single base. This sample is drawn from a study of T cell changes during pregnancy in multiple sclerosis (dated by TCRdb to between 2019 and 2020). Turning to the overall study: Changes in the T cell repertoire over the course of pregnancy were examined in this study in women with multiple sclerosis.

Receptors were amplified or captured by the immunoSEQ multiplex PCR assay. TCRdb obtained this table from immuneACCESS and retained in-frame rearrangements with V and J assigned. These tables miss some clones; where compared with another copy, unresolved V genes account for less than half of the shortfall, and the remainder is unexplained. The sample profile shows approximately 37,000 clones; less than 95% of them were found once. Under 2% of the sample belongs to the ten largest clones. V trim: 5 bases; J trim: 12 bases; unmatched bases: 13. From the germline V gene (reference sequence), CDR1 is SEHNR and CDR2 is FQNEAQ. The CDR3 spans 15 residues, from the cysteine through the phenylalanine. The CDR3 DNA has 45 bases and is translated from base 1.

This receptor was obtained from a female donor with multiple sclerosis, enrolled in a pregnancy study. Specimen: peripheral blood, collected in the third trimester of pregnancy. The rearranged chain carries TRBV7-9 and TRBJ1-4; a stretch of 9 junction bases matches TRBD1. The bases are TGTGCCAGCAGCCCGATGGGACAGGGTGGTTTAGAACTGTTTTTT. It translates as CASSPMGQGGLELFF.